This T cell receptor (beta chain) originates from a study of cytomegalovirus exposure and HLA in healthy donors. The ends lost 5 bases at V and 2 bases at J; junction bases unmatched: 7. This CDR3 is 15 amino acids long. CDR1 SEHNR and CDR2 FQNEAQ come from the germline V gene (reference sequence). Study-level findings and limits: A list of more than 150 TCR beta chains associated with cytomegalovirus was given. Researchers reported that three CMV-associated chains were confirmed in vitro as CMV antigen-specific. A classifier reportedly called cytomegalovirus status with high sensitivity and specificity.

Note on this clone: Antigen unknown.

Produced via immunoSEQ multiplex PCR; TCRdb's table is partial and in-frame only. The table shows around 60,000 clones, with around 95% occurring only once. The chain combines TRBV7-9 with TRBJ2-3; 7 bases align to TRBD2. The sequence was obtained from a woman younger than 35 in good health and CMV-seropositive. Sequenced input: PBMCs. CDR3 DNA: TGTGCCAGCAGCACTGGGCGGGGGTACACAGATACGCAGTATTTT. Translating gives CASSTGRGYTDTQYF.